Sequencing of this T cell receptor beta chain was carried out in a study of T cell repertoires in cytomegalovirus infection. Across the whole study: Public TCR beta signatures provided an indication of both CMV infection and a matching HLA type. The study's findings and limits: Cumulative public TCR beta family frequency identified CMV carriers with the relevant HLA. HLA-C-restricted, CMV-specific TCR beta clonotypes were dominant ex vivo.

This CDR3 has 15 residues. CDR1 SEHNR and CDR2 FQNEAQ come from the germline V gene (reference sequence). Deletions cut 5 bases from V and 0 bases from J, with 12 bases between. About this clonotype itself: Its antigen is not known.

Via MiXCR, TCRdb re-called the reads, giving one row per CDR3 protein. The sample has some 680,000 distinct CDR3 sequences, approximately 34% seen once. The TCR was taken from a human donor in good health (CMV status not recorded). Some clones in this sample may be carry-over from other donors' samples. The V gene is TRBV7-9, the J gene TRBJ2-3; perhaps TRBD2 as D (5 bases). The sample taken for sequencing was PBMCs. DNA for the CDR3: TGTGCCAGCAGCGACACCGGACTGAGCACAGATACGCAGTATTTT. It is translated as CASSDTGLSTDTQYF.